Presented here are 19 T cell receptor beta chains from one specimen sequenced in a study of blood T cell repertoires in COVID-19. Profiled with immunoSEQ multiplex PCR; TCRdb holds only in-frame clones, not every one. The sample consists of 200,000 to 250,000 clones, roughly 90% of them appearing once. The specimen was peripheral blood. Receptors originate from a woman in her sixties with acute or convalescent COVID-19.

V is TRBV29-1 and J is TRBJ1-2; maybe TRBD1 (6 bases). V was cut by 5 bases and J by 2 bases, with 15 bases left in between. The CDR3 covers 14 residues. CDR1 and CDR2 from the germline V gene are SQVTM and ANQGSEA. In nucleotides, the CDR3 is TGCAGCGTTACACAAACAGGGAAAAACTATGGCTACACCTTC. Translated, it gives CSVTQTGKNYGYTF.

V usage is TRBV24-1 and J usage is TRBJ2-5; 8 bases line up with TRBD2. The CDR3 spans 15 residues. Germline CDR1 and CDR2: KGHDR and SFDVKD. V dropped 5 bases and J dropped 4; count of bases not matched to a gene: 8. CDR3 sequence: CATSGKRGLGETQYF. The DNA for the CDR3 is TGTGCCACCAGTGGGAAGCGGGGGTTGGGAGAGACCCAGTACTTC.

The V gene is TRBV19, the J gene TRBJ1-4, with 7 nucleotides matching TRBD1. The CDR3 is made up of 16 amino acids. Germline V gene lookup returns CDR1 LNHDA and CDR2 SQIVND (reference sequence). The V and J ends lost 5 bases and 8 bases, in that order; junction bases with no gene match: 14. CDR3 coding DNA: TGTGCCAGTAGTGGTAACAGGGGCGATTCGGAAGAAAAACTGTTTTTT. Translated: CASSGNRGDSEEKLFF.

The gene calls are TRBV12-3 or TRBV12-4 and TRBJ1-1; D is unclear. The germline V and J ends were trimmed by 7 bases and 4 bases, with 13 bases remaining between them. The CDR3 has 13 amino acids. CDR3 coding DNA: TGTGCCAGCACAAGGAGAGGCGGCACTGAAGCTTTCTTT. This gives the protein CASTRRGGTEAFF.

V and J are TRBV3-1 (or the pseudogene TRBV3-2) and TRBJ1-5; 11 bases align to TRBD1. Looked up from germline, CDR1 is LGHDT and CDR2 is YNNKEL (reference sequence). CDR3 length: 20 residues. Trimming cost V 3 bases and J 0 bases; bases outside gene matches: 13. The CDR3 DNA reads TGTGCCAGCAGCCAGACATTAAGGGACAGGGGGATGGATAGCAATCAGCCCCAGCATTTT. Its protein is CASSQTLRDRGMDSNQPQHF.

CDR3 bases: TGCGCCAGCAGCCACGTCCCAGGGGGAACAGGAGGTTCACCCCTCCACTTT. Encoded protein: CASSHVPGGTGGSPLHF. The chain joins TRBV4-1 to TRBJ1-6, with TRBD1 matching over 7 bases. The germline V gene encodes CDR1 MGHRA and CDR2 YSYEKL. The CDR3 consists of 17 residues. With 3 bases clipped from V and 9 bases from J, the junction kept 14 bases outside the gene matches.

This chain joins TRBV7-8 and TRBJ2-5; possible D gene TRBD2, 6 bases. The V end was cut by 7 bases, the J end by 5 bases, with 17 bases between. This CDR3 has 14 residues. The germline gives CDR1 SGHVS, CDR2 FQNEAQ. The CDR3 is CASNGGRGEETQYF. CDR3 in DNA: TGTGCCAGCAACGGGGGACGCGGGGAGGAGACCCAGTACTTC. Looking up the rest from reference TRBV7-8 and TRBJ2-5 gives the full variable domain: GAGVSQSPRYKVAKRGQDVALRCDPISGHVSLFWYQQALGQGPEFLTYFQNEAQLDKSGLPSDRFFAERPEGSVSTLKIQRTQQEDSAVYLCASNGGRGEETQYFGPGTRLLVL.

V is TRBV28 and J is TRBJ2-3; D is undetermined. V gave up 6 bases and J gave up 3 bases, with 7 bases separating them. This CDR3 spans 12 amino acids. CDR1 and CDR2 from the germline V gene are MDHEN and SYDVKM. The DNA of the CDR3 is TGTGCCAGCAGATTACTTACAGATACGCAGTATTTT. Protein sequence: CASRLLTDTQYF. Looking up the rest from reference TRBV28 and TRBJ2-3 gives the full variable domain: DVKVTQSSRYLVKRTGEKVFLECVQDMDHENMFWYRQDPGLGLRLIYFSYDVKMKEKGDIPEGYSVSREKKERFSLILESASTNQTSMYLCASRLLTDTQYFGPGTRLTVL.

The chain employs TRBV6-5 and TRBJ2-7; D gene uncertain. The CDR3 contains 14 residues. Trimming left V 5 bases short and J 4 bases short, with 15 bases between. Germline values: CDR1 MNHEY, CDR2 SVGAGI. This chain's CDR3 is CASSPRQVEYEQYF. CDR3 in DNA: TGTGCCAGCAGTCCGCGACAAGTAGAATACGAGCAGTACTTC.

The chain joins TRBV28 to TRBJ2-1, with 8 bases fitting TRBD2. J gave up 10 bases and V 5 bases, and 4 bases lay outside the gene matches. This CDR3 comprises 12 residues. In germline, CDR1 is MDHEN, CDR2 SYDVKM. CDR3: CASSTGTREQFF. The CDR3 nucleotides are TGTGCCAGCAGTACCGGGACTAGGGAGCAGTTCTTC.

In this sample, this clone turned up a few times. This chain links TRBV30 with TRBJ1-1, with TRBD1 matching over 7 bases. The germline V gene encodes CDR1 GTSNPN and CDR2 SVGIG (reference sequence). The V gene end was trimmed by 0 bases and the J gene end by 8 bases; junction bases not matched to a gene: 6. The CDR3 totals 13 residues. The CDR3 loop is CAWSVYRGGEAFF. As DNA, the CDR3 is TGTGCCTGGAGTGTGTACAGAGGGGGCGAAGCTTTCTTT.

V gene TRBV29-1 combines with J gene TRBJ2-2; 12 bases match TRBD2. Germline values: CDR1 SQVTM, CDR2 ANQGSEA. CDR3 length: 17 amino acids. V was pared by 7 bases and J by 0 bases, with 9 bases of the junction left unmatched. In DNA form, the CDR3 reads TGCAGCGAACCACTAGCGGGAGGCTTATCGAACACCGGGGAGCTGTTTTTT. Protein: CSEPLAGGLSNTGELFF.

This chain connects TRBV6-5 to TRBJ2-3; D is undetermined. The germline V gene has CDR1 MNHEY and CDR2 SVGAGI. V lost 7 bases and J 2 bases, leaving 10 bases between the germline ends. CDR3 length: 13 amino acids. Here the CDR3 DNA reads TGTGCCAGCACTCTACCCCCCACAGATACGCAGTATTTT. This sequence encodes CASTLPPTDTQYF.

This sequence joins TRBV4-1 and TRBJ1-2, with D possibly being TRBD1 (5 bases). V was shortened by 1 base and J by 4 bases, with 10 bases between the two germline ends. The germline gives CDR1 MGHRA, CDR2 YSYEKL. The CDR3 loop spans 14 amino acids. The CDR3 sequence: CASSQARDFYGYTF. The CDR3 bases are TGCGCCAGCAGCCAAGCCAGGGACTTCTATGGCTACACCTTC.

The CDR3 loop reads CASSLMTYEQYF. Written as DNA, the CDR3 is TGTGCCAGCAGCCTAATGACCTACGAGCAGTACTTC. This sequence joins TRBV12-3 or TRBV12-4 and TRBJ2-7; no clear D. This CDR3 region has 12 residues. Trimming stripped 6 bases from V and 2 bases from J, with 8 bases between.

This CDR3 reads CASSLVGTENPGELFF. Written as DNA, the CDR3 is TGCGCCAGCAGCTTGGTCGGGACAGAAAATCCCGGGGAGCTGTTTTTT. The rearrangement uses TRBV5-1 and TRBJ2-2, with 7 bases matching TRBD1. This CDR3 has 16 residues. J was trimmed by 6 bases and V by 0 bases; bases with no gene match: 8. CDR1 is SGHRS and CDR2 is YFSETQ in the germline V gene.

The V gene is TRBV5-1, the J gene TRBJ2-3; TRBD1 matches at 10 bases. CDR3 length: 14 residues. CDR1 and CDR2 (germline): SGHRS, YFSETQ. With 4 bases clipped from V and 6 bases from J, the junction kept 5 bases outside the gene matches. The CDR3 loop is CASSPGQGMDTQYF. Here the CDR3 DNA reads TGCGCCAGCAGCCCGGGACAGGGGATGGATACGCAGTATTTT.

This clone was seen a few times. The chain employs TRBV6-6 and TRBJ2-2; 9 nucleotides match TRBD1. The V gene's germline CDR1 is MNHNY and CDR2 SVGAGI (reference sequence). V trimming: 6 bases; J trimming: 7 bases; junction bases outside the gene matches: 6. The CDR3 extends over 14 amino acids. This chain's CDR3 is CASRRTGEDGELFF. The CDR3 nucleotides read TGTGCCAGCAGACGGACAGGGGAAGACGGGGAGCTGTTTTTT.

This clone was counted a single time. The chain carries TRBV29-1 and TRBJ1-1, with TRBD1 as a possible D gene (5 bases). Germline V gene data show CDR1 as SQVTM and CDR2 as ANQGSEA. The CDR3 is made up of 13 amino acids. The V and J ends lost 4 bases and 8 bases respectively, with 17 bases between them. CDR3 sequence reads: CSVGNGRASEAFF. DNA for the CDR3: TGCAGCGTTGGTAATGGCAGGGCATCCGAAGCTTTCTTT. The full variable domain, in which reference TRBV29-1 and TRBJ1-1 provide the parts outside the CDR3, is SAVISQKPSRDICQRGTSLTIQCQVDSQVTMMFWYRQQPGQSLTLIATANQGSEATYESGFVIDKFPISRPNLTFSTLTVSNMSPEDSSIYLCSVGNGRASEAFFGQGTRLTVV.